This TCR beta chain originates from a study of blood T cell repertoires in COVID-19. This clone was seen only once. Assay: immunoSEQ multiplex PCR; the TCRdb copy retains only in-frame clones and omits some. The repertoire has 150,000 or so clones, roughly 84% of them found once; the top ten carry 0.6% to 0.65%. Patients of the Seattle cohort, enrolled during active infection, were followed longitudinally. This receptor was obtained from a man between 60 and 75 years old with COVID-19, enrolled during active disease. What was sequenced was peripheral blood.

As DNA, the CDR3 is TGTGCCAGCTCACGACCAGGACAGGTCAGCAATGAGCAGTTCTTC. Its protein is CASSRPGQVSNEQFF. V and J are TRBV18 and TRBJ2-1; 7 bases line up with TRBD1. CDR3 size: 15 residues. The germline CDR1 and CDR2 sequences are KGHSH and LQKENI. J gave up 6 bases and V 4 bases, and 9 bases lay outside the gene matches.